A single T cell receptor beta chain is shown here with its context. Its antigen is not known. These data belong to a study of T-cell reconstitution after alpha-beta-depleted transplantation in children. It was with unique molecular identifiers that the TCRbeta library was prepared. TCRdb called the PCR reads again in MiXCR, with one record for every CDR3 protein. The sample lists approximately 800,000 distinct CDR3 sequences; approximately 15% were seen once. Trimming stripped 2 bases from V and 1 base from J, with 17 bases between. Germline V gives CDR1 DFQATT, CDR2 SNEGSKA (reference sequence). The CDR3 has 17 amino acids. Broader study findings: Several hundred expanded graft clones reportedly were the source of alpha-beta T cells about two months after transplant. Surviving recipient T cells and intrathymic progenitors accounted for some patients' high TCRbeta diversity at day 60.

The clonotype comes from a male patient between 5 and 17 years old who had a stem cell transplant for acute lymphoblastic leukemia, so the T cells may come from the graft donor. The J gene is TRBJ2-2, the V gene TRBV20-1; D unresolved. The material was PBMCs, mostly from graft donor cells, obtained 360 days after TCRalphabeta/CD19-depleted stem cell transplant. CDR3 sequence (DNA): TGCAGTGCTAGACATCCTTATAGTTTCCTGAACACCGGGGAGCTGTTTTTT. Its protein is CSARHPYSFLNTGELFF.